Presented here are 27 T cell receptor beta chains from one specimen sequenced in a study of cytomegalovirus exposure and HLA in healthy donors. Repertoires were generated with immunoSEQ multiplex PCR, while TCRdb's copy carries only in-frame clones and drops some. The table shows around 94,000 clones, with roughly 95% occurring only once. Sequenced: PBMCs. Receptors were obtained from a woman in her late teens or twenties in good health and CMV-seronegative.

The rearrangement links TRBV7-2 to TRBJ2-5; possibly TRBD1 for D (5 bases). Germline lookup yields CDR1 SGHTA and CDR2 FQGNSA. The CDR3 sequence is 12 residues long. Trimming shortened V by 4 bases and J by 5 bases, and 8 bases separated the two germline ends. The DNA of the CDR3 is TGTGCCAGCAGCTCCAACAGGGAGACCCAGTACTTC. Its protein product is CASSSNRETQYF.

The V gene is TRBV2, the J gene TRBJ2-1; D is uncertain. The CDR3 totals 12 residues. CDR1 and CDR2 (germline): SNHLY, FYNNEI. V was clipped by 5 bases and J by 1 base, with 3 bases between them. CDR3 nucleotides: TGTGCCAGCAGTCAGTCCTACAATGAGCAGTTCTTC. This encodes CASSQSYNEQFF.

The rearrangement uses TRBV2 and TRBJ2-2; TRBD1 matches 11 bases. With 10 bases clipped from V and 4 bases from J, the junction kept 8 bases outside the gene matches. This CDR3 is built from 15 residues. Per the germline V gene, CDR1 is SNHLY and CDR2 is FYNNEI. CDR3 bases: TGTGCCATACCGAGGACAGGGGGCAGCACCGGGGAGCTGTTTTTT. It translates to CAIPRTGGSTGELFF.

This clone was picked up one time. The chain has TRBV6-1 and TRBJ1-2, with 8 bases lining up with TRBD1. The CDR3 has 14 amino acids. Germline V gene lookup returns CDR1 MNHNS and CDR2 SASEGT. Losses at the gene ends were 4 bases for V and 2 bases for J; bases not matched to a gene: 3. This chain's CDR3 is CASSGQGANYGYTF. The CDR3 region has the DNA TGTGCCAGCAGTGGGCAGGGGGCCAACTATGGCTACACCTTC.

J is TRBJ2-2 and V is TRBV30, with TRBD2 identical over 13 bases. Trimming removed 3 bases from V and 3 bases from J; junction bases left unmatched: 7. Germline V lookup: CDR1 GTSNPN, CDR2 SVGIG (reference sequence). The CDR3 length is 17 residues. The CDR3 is CAWRPGTSGIYTGELFF. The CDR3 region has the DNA TGTGCCTGGAGGCCAGGGACTAGCGGGATCTACACCGGGGAGCTGTTTTTT.

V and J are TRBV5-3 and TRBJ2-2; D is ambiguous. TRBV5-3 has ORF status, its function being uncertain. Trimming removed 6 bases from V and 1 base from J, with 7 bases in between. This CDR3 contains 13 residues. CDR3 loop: CARTGGNTGELFF. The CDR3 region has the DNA TGTGCCAGAACCGGCGGGAACACCGGGGAGCTGTTTTTT.

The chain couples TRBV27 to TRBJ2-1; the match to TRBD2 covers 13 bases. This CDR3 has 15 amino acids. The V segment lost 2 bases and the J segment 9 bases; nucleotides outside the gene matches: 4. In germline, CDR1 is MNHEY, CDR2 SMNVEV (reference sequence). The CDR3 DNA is TGTGCCAGCAGTTTACGGGGACTAGCGGGAAGTGAGCAGTTCTTC. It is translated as CASSLRGLAGSEQFF.

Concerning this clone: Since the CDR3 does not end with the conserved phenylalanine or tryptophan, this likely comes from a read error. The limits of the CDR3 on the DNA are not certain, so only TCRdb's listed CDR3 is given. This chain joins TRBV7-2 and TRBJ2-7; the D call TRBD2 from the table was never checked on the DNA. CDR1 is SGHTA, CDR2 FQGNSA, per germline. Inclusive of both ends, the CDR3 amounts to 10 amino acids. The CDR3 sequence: CARISGGASP.

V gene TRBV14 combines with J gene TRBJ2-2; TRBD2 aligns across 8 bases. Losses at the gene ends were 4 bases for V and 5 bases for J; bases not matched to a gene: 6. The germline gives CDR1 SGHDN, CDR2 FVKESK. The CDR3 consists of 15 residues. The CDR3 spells CASSPTGGGTGELFF. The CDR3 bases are TGTGCCAGCAGCCCCACGGGGGGGGGAACCGGGGAGCTGTTTTTT.

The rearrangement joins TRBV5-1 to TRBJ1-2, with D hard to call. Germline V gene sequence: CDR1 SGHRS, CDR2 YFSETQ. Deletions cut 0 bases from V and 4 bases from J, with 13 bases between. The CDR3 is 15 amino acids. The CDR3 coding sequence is TGCGCCAGCAGCTTGGGCACCCTGCAGGCCTATGGCTACACCTTC. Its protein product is CASSLGTLQAYGYTF. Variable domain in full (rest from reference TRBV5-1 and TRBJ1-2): KAGVTQTPRYLIKTRGQQVTLSCSPISGHRSVSWYQQTPGQGLQFLFEYFSETQRNKGNFPGRFSGRQFSNSRSEMNVSTLELGDSALYLCASSLGTLQAYGYTFGSGTRLTVV.

CDR3 protein: CASSGLAGNEQFF. DNA of the CDR3: TGTGCCAGCAGCGGACTAGCGGGAAATGAGCAGTTCTTC. The chain joins TRBV2 to TRBJ2-1; 12 positions agree with TRBD2. CDR1 SNHLY and CDR2 FYNNEI come from the germline V gene. This CDR3 comprises 13 residues. With 6 bases clipped from V and 7 bases from J, the junction kept 1 base outside the gene matches. Looking up the rest from reference TRBV2 and TRBJ2-1 gives the full variable domain: EPEVTQTPSHQVTQMGQEVILRCVPISNHLYFYWYRQILGQKVEFLVSFYNNEISEKSEIFDDQFSVERPDGSNFTLKIRSTKLEDSAMYFCASSGLAGNEQFFGPGTRLTVL.

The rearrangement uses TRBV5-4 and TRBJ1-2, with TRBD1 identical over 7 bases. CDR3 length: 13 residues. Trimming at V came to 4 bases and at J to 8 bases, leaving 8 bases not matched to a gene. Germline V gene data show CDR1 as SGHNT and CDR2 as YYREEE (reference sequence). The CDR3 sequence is CASSSTGERGYTF. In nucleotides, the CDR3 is TGTGCCAGCAGCAGTACAGGGGAACGAGGCTACACCTTC.

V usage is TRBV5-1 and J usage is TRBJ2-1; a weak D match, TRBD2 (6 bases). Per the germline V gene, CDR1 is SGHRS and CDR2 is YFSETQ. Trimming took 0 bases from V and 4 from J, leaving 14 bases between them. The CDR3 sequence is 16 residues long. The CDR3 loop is CASSLAGTGNYNEQFF. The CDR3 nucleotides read TGCGCCAGCAGCTTGGCCGGGACTGGGAATTACAATGAGCAGTTCTTC.

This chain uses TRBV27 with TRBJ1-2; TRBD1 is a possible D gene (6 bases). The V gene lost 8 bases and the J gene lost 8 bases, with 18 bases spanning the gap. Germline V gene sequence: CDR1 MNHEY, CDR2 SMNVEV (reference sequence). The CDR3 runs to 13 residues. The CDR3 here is CASQPRTGWGYTF. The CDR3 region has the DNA TGTGCCAGCCAACCCCGCACAGGGTGGGGCTACACCTTC.

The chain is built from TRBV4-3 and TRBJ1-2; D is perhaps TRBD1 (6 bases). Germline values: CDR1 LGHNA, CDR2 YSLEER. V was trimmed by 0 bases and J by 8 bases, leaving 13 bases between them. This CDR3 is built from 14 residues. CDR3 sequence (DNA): TGCGCCAGCAGCCAAGAAACATCAGGGGAGGGCTACACCTTC. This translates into CASSQETSGEGYTF.

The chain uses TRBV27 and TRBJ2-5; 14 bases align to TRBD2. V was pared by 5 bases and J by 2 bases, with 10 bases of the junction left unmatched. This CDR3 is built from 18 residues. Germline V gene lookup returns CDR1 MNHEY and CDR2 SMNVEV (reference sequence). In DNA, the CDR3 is TGTGCCAGCAGTCTCTTGGGACTAGCGGGGGCCCTTCAAGAGACCCAGTACTTC. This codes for CASSLLGLAGALQETQYF.

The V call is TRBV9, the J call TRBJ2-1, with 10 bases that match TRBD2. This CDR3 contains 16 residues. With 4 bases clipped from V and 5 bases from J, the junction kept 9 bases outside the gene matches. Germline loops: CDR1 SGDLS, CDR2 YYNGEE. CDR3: CASSNPSGSSNNEQFF. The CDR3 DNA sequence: TGTGCCAGCAGCAACCCTAGCGGGAGTAGTAACAATGAGCAGTTCTTC.

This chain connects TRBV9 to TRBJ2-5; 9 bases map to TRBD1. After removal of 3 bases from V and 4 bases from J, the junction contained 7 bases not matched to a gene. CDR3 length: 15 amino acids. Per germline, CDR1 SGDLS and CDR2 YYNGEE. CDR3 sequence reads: CASSGATGGSETQYF. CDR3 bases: TGTGCCAGCAGCGGTGCGACAGGGGGATCAGAGACCCAGTACTTC.

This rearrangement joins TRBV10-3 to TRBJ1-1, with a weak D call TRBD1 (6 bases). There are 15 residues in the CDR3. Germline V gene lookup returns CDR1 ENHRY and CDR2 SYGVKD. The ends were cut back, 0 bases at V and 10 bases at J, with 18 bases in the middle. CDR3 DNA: TGTGCCATCAGTGAGTCGAAGACCGCAGGGGCGGTAGCTTTCTTT. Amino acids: CAISESKTAGAVAFF.

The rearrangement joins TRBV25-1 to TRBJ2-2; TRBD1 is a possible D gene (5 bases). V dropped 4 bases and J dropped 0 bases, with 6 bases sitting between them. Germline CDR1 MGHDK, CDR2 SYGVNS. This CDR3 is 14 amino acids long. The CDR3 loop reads CASSGTSNTGELFF. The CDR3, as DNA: TGTGCCAGCAGTGGGACATCGAACACCGGGGAGCTGTTTTTT.

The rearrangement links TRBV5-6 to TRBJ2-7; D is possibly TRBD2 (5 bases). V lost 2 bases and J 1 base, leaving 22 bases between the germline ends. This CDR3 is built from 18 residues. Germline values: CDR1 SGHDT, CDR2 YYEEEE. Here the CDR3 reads CASSLGREGLKNSYEQYF. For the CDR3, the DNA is TGTGCCAGCAGCTTAGGTCGGGAAGGGCTAAAGAATTCCTACGAGCAGTACTTC.

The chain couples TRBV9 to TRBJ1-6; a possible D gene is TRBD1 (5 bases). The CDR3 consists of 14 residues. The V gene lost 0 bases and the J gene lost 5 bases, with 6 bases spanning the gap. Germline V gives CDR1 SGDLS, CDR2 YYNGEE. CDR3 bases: TGTGCCAGCAGCGTAGCGACAGATAATTCACCCCTCCACTTT. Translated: CASSVATDNSPLHF.

CDR3 in DNA: TGTGCCAGCAGTGAACACAGCTCCTACGAGCAGTACTTC. It codes for CASSEHSSYEQYF. This chain links TRBV6-1 with TRBJ2-7; D is ambiguous. The CDR3 extends over 13 amino acids. CDR1 is MNHNS, CDR2 SASEGT, per germline. Trimming cost V 2 bases and J 0 bases, with 5 bases left between them.

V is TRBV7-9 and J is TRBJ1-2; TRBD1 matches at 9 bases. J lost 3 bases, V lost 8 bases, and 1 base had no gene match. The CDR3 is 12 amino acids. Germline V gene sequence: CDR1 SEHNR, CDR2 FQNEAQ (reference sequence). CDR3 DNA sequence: TGTGCCAGCGGGGACAGGGACTATGGCTACACCTTC. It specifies CASGDRDYGYTF.

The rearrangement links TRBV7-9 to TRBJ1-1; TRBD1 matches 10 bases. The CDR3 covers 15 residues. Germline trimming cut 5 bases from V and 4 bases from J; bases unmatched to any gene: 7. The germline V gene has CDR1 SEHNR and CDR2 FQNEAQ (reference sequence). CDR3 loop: CASSLSGQGTTEAFF. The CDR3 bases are TGTGCCAGCAGCCTATCGGGACAGGGGACCACTGAAGCTTTCTTT.

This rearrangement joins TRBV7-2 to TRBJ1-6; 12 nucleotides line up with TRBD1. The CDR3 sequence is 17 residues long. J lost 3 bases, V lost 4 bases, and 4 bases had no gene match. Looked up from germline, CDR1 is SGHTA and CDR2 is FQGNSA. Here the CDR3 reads CASSSGTGGFYNSPLHF. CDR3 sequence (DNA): TGTGCCAGCAGCTCCGGGACAGGGGGCTTCTATAATTCACCCCTCCACTTT.

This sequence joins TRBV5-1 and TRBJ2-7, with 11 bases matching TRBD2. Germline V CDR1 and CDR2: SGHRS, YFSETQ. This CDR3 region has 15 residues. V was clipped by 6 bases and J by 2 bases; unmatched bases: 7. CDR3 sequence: CASKVGTSGTYEQYF. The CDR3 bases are TGCGCCAGCAAGGTAGGGACTAGCGGTACCTACGAGCAGTACTTC.